Below, 25 T cell receptor beta chains from the same sample are listed, as sequenced in a study of shared clonotypes between healthy human individuals. Clones were read by immunoSEQ multiplex PCR, and TCRdb kept only the in-frame ones, dropping some. The sample includes hundreds of thousands of clones, around three quarters seen only once; the top ten take around 2%. The sequencing sample was made of memory CD4+ T cells sorted from blood. The subset is: CD45RA-negative fraction. These receptors were taken from a woman aged 30 to 39 in good health.

Only a few counts were recorded for this clone. This sequence joins TRBV6-5 and TRBJ2-1, with D unresolved. The CDR3 covers 15 residues. The germline CDR1 and CDR2 sequences are MNHEY and SVGAGI. V shed 4 bases and J shed 0 bases, with 10 bases lying between them. CDR3 sequence reads: CASSLVSFSYNEQFF. The CDR3 coding sequence is TGTGCCAGCAGTTTGGTTAGCTTCTCCTACAATGAGCAGTTCTTC.

The chain has TRBV29-1 and TRBJ2-1, with 7 positions matching TRBD1. Germline trimming cut 7 bases from V and 7 bases from J; bases unmatched to any gene: 4. Looked up from germline, CDR1 is SQVTM and CDR2 is ANQGSEA. The CDR3 consists of 11 residues. This CDR3 is CSARGTNEQFF. The CDR3 region has the DNA TGCAGCGCCAGGGGGACAAATGAGCAGTTCTTC.

This chain connects TRBV10-3 to TRBJ2-7; perhaps TRBD1 as D (6 bases). The V end was cut by 5 bases, the J end by 1 base, with 15 bases between. This CDR3 has 15 residues. The germline V gene encodes CDR1 ENHRY and CDR2 SYGVKD. The CDR3 protein is CAISLMTGPSYEQYF. The DNA for the CDR3 is TGTGCCATCAGTTTGATGACAGGTCCATCCTACGAGCAGTACTTC.

Many counts were recorded for this clone. The chain combines TRBV10-3 with TRBJ2-2, with a weak D call TRBD2 (5 bases). This CDR3 has 16 amino acids. Germline CDR1 is ENHRY and CDR2 is SYGVKD. V lost 3 bases, J lost 2 bases, and 13 bases lay in between. CDR3 coding DNA: TGTGCCATCAGTGAACGGCTTAGCGATAACACCGGGGAGCTGTTTTTT. Encoded protein: CAISERLSDNTGELFF.

This clone was seen just once. The chain links TRBV6-5 to TRBJ2-7, with TRBD1 identical over 7 bases. With 7 bases clipped from V and 2 bases from J, the junction kept 5 bases outside the gene matches. The CDR3 has 13 amino acids. Germline V gives CDR1 MNHEY, CDR2 SVGAGI. The CDR3 bases are TGTGCCAGCAAGCCAGGGGGAACCTACGAGCAGTACTTC. Its protein is CASKPGGTYEQYF.

This clone was recorded once. The chain uses TRBV2 and TRBJ2-2; 14 nucleotides align to TRBD2. Germline V gene data show CDR1 as SNHLY and CDR2 as FYNNEI. The CDR3 has 15 amino acids. The V and J ends lost 7 bases and 5 bases, in that order; junction bases with no gene match: 3. DNA of the CDR3: TGTGCCAGCACTGGGACTAGCGGGAGAACCGGGGAGCTGTTTTTT. It encodes CASTGTSGRTGELFF. Complete variable domain (other parts from reference TRBV2 and TRBJ2-2): EPEVTQTPSHQVTQMGQEVILRCVPISNHLYFYWYRQILGQKVEFLVSFYNNEISEKSEIFDDQFSVERPDGSNFTLKIRSTKLEDSAMYFCASTGTSGRTGELFFGEGSRLTVL.

This clone was seen at least ten times. V usage is TRBV5-1 and J usage is TRBJ1-3; 9 bases agree with TRBD1. The CDR3 contains 16 residues. V lost 3 bases to trimming and J lost 0 bases; unmatched junction nucleotides: 4. Germline V gene sequence: CDR1 SGHRS, CDR2 YFSETQ. The CDR3 region is CASSSWDRVSGNTIYF. As DNA, the CDR3 is TGCGCCAGCAGCTCGTGGGACAGGGTCTCTGGAAACACCATATATTTT.

This chain joins TRBV5-1 and TRBJ1-2; D is unclear. The CDR3 extends over 12 amino acids. Trimming cost V 4 bases and J 7 bases, with 11 bases left between them. Germline V gives CDR1 SGHRS, CDR2 YFSETQ. CDR3 DNA sequence: TGCGCCAGCAGCCCGGGTTACAGTGGCTACACCTTC. Its translation: CASSPGYSGYTF.

The rearrangement links TRBV18 to TRBJ1-4; D uncertain. From germline, CDR1 is KGHSH and CDR2 LQKENI. CDR3 size: 13 residues. V gave up 5 bases and J gave up 6 bases, with 10 bases separating them. The CDR3 DNA sequence: TGTGCCAGCTCAAGTTGGGCCGATGAAAAACTGTTTTTT. It encodes CASSSWADEKLFF.

The chain uses TRBV19 and TRBJ2-7; 9 nucleotides match TRBD1. Germline lookup yields CDR1 LNHDA and CDR2 SQIVND (reference sequence). The V and J ends lost 10 bases and 5 bases, in that order; junction bases with no gene match: 12. The CDR3 runs to 14 residues. CDR3 sequence: CATQSGDRVHEQYF. DNA of the CDR3: TGTGCCACTCAGAGCGGGGACAGGGTCCACGAGCAGTACTTC. Full variable domain (outside the CDR3, taken from reference TRBV19 and TRBJ2-7): DGGITQSPKYLFRKEGQNVTLSCEQNLNHDAMYWYRQDPGQGLRLIYYSQIVNDFQKGDIAEGYSVSREKKESFPLTVTSAQKNPTAFYLCATQSGDRVHEQYFGPGTRLTVT.

V is TRBV6-1 and J is TRBJ1-2, with a tentative D call TRBD1 (6 bases). V lost 8 bases, J lost 3 bases, and 19 bases lay in between. This CDR3 contains 15 residues. Germline CDR1 MNHNS, CDR2 SASEGT. The DNA for the CDR3 is TGTGCCAGCGGAAGGGACTCCCCAGGGGACTATGGCTACACCTTC. This sequence encodes CASGRDSPGDYGYTF.

To note about this clone: The sample holds other DNA sequences that translate to the same CDR3. The V gene is TRBV5-1, the J gene TRBJ2-5, with unresolved D. V lost 0 bases to trimming and J lost 2 bases, with 8 bases between them. The length of the CDR3 is 14 residues. CDR1 is SGHRS, CDR2 YFSETQ, per germline. The CDR3 reads CASSLGSSQETQYF. The CDR3, as DNA: TGCGCCAGCAGCTTGGGTAGCTCTCAAGAGACCCAGTACTTC.

The rearrangement joins TRBV5-5 to TRBJ2-3; D remains ambiguous. Germline V CDR1 and CDR2: SGHKS, YYEKEE (reference sequence). Deletions cut 9 bases from V and 2 bases from J, with 10 bases between. There are 12 residues in the CDR3. The CDR3 DNA reads TGTGCCACCTCCCCTAACACAGATACGCAGTATTTT. Protein sequence: CATSPNTDTQYF.

The rearrangement links TRBV4-2 to TRBJ2-3; D unclear. V dropped 1 base and J dropped 0 bases, with 11 bases sitting between them. Per germline, CDR1 LGHNA and CDR2 YNFKEQ. The CDR3 is 16 amino acids. The CDR3 nucleotides are TGTGCCAGCAGCCAAGTCCACCTAACTAGCACAGATACGCAGTATTTT. Amino acids: CASSQVHLTSTDTQYF.

The V and J genes are TRBV28 and TRBJ1-2; maybe TRBD1 (6 bases). The ends were cut back, 3 bases at V and 4 bases at J, with 12 bases in the middle. There are 14 residues in the CDR3. Germline values: CDR1 MDHEN, CDR2 SYDVKM. Here the CDR3 reads CASSFRTVFYGYTF. CDR3 sequence (DNA): TGTGCCAGCAGTTTCCGGACAGTTTTCTATGGCTACACCTTC.

In DNA form, the CDR3 reads TGTGCCAGCAGCCAAGTCCGGAGAGAGCAGTACTTC. The encoded protein is CASSQVRREQYF. The chain employs TRBV14 and TRBJ2-7; unclear D gene. The CDR3 covers 12 residues. V was pared by 1 base and J by 7 bases, with 8 bases between. From germline, CDR1 is SGHDN and CDR2 FVKESK.

This chain links TRBV27 with TRBJ1-5; tentative D call: TRBD1 (6 bases). Germline V gene data show CDR1 as MNHEY and CDR2 as SMNVEV (reference sequence). There are 12 residues in the CDR3. The germline V and J ends were trimmed by 5 bases and 4 bases, with 6 bases remaining between them. CDR3 amino acids: CASSQGNQPQHF. The CDR3 nucleotides are TGTGCCAGCAGTCAGGGGAATCAGCCCCAGCATTTT.

The CDR3 DNA sequence: TGCGCCAGCAGTGCCCAGGGAAGGAACACTGAAGCTTTCTTT. It translates to CASSAQGRNTEAFF. The chain couples TRBV10-2 to TRBJ1-1, with a weak D call TRBD1 (5 bases). V lost 4 bases and J lost 1, with 10 bases in between. This CDR3 is built from 14 residues. Germline lookup yields CDR1 WSHSY and CDR2 SAAADI.

This rearrangement joins TRBV28 to TRBJ2-7; no firm D call. CDR1 is MDHEN, CDR2 SYDVKM, per germline. There are 14 residues in the CDR3. V was clipped by 5 bases and J by 7 bases, with 18 bases between them. The CDR3 sequence is CASSTPAAGKEQYF. The CDR3 bases are TGTGCCAGCAGTACCCCTGCCGCAGGTAAAGAGCAGTACTTC.

The genes are TRBV5-5 and TRBJ1-1, with D uncertain. CDR1 is SGHKS, CDR2 YYEKEE, per germline (reference sequence). V lost 0 bases, J lost 4 bases, and 7 bases lay in between. The CDR3 sequence is 13 residues long. The CDR3 reads CASSLGGRTEAFF. CDR3 DNA sequence: TGTGCCAGCAGCTTGGGAGGGCGCACTGAAGCTTTCTTT.

The chain couples TRBV11-2 to TRBJ2-7, with D unresolved. The V gene lost 5 bases and the J gene lost 1 base, with 15 bases spanning the gap. CDR1 and CDR2 from the germline V gene are SGHAT and FQNNGV. This CDR3 region has 15 residues. DNA for the CDR3: TGTGCCAGCAGCGAATCCCTCGAGTCATCCTACGAGCAGTACTTC. It translates to CASSESLESSYEQYF. Complete variable domain (other parts from reference TRBV11-2 and TRBJ2-7): EAGVAQSPRYKIIEKRQSVAFWCNPISGHATLYWYQQILGQGPKLLIQFQNNGVVDDSQLPKDRFSAERLKGVDSTLKIQPAKLEDSAVYLCASSESLESSYEQYFGPGTRLTVT.

The chain combines TRBV19 with TRBJ1-4; D unresolved. CDR3 size: 13 residues. The germline V and J ends were trimmed by 4 bases and 15 bases, with 18 bases remaining between them. Germline CDR1 and CDR2: LNHDA and SQIVND (reference sequence). This CDR3 is CASSRWTGEKMFF. The CDR3 DNA is TGTGCCAGTAGTAGGTGGACCGGAGAAAAGATGTTTTTT. The entire variable domain, with the rest obtained from reference TRBV19 and TRBJ1-4, is as follows: DGGITQSPKYLFRKEGQNVTLSCEQNLNHDAMYWYRQDPGQGLRLIYYSQIVNDFQKGDIAEGYSVSREKKESFPLTVTSAQKNPTAFYLCASSRWTGEKMFFGSGTQLSVL.

The gene calls are TRBV19 and TRBJ1-2; no firm D call. The V and J ends lost 3 bases and 1 base respectively, with 9 bases between them. Per germline, CDR1 LNHDA and CDR2 SQIVND (reference sequence). The CDR3 extends over 14 amino acids. Written as DNA, the CDR3 is TGTGCCAGTAGTATCTTAACAGATAACTATGGCTACACCTTC. It codes for CASSILTDNYGYTF. The whole variable domain, filled in from reference TRBV19 and TRBJ1-2, reads DGGITQSPKYLFRKEGQNVTLSCEQNLNHDAMYWYRQDPGQGLRLIYYSQIVNDFQKGDIAEGYSVSREKKESFPLTVTSAQKNPTAFYLCASSILTDNYGYTFGSGTRLTVV.

V is TRBV28 and J is TRBJ2-1, with 7 bases identical to TRBD2. Germline CDR1 MDHEN, CDR2 SYDVKM. Unmatched junction bases numbered 9, after V lost 5 bases and J lost 2 bases. This CDR3 has 16 amino acids. The CDR3 region has the DNA TGTGCCAGCAGTCCCCGGGGGAGCGGGGCCTACAATGAGCAGTTCTTC. Its protein is CASSPRGSGAYNEQFF. Complete variable domain (other parts from reference TRBV28 and TRBJ2-1): DVKVTQSSRYLVKRTGEKVFLECVQDMDHENMFWYRQDPGLGLRLIYFSYDVKMKEKGDIPEGYSVSREKKERFSLILESASTNQTSMYLCASSPRGSGAYNEQFFGPGTRLTVL.

The chain uses TRBV5-1 and TRBJ2-3; maybe TRBD2 (7 bases). CDR3 length: 16 amino acids. From germline, CDR1 is SGHRS and CDR2 YFSETQ. V was pared by 7 bases and J by 5 bases, with 23 bases between. The CDR3 bases are TGCGCCAGCCGCCCCCAACCCGCAAGGGGGGGAGATACGCAGTATTTT. It translates to CASRPQPARGGDTQYF.